The TCR beta chain under discussion was sequenced for a study of OX40 agonist ivuxolimab in advanced cancers. The V end was cut by 4 bases, the J end by 7 bases, with 13 bases between. Germline V CDR1 and CDR2: SGHVS, FQNEAQ. The CDR3 is made up of 14 amino acids. Assay: immunoSEQ multiplex PCR; the TCRdb copy retains only in-frame clones and omits some. The sample contains tens of thousands of clones, about 88% of which appear only once. Sequenced material: CD4+ or CD8+ T cells sorted from blood, taken in a trial of the OX40 agonist ivuxolimab. The J gene is TRBJ2-2, the V gene TRBV7-8; weak D call: TRBD1 (6 bases). This TCR was recovered from an adult with an advanced solid tumor such as melanoma, head and neck, liver or kidney cancer. CDR3 DNA: TGTGCCAGCAGCTACGCCAGGGGTAGCGGGGAGCTGTTTTTT. Translating gives CASSYARGSGELFF.